Listed here is a single TCR beta chain. Its matching antigen is unknown. This record comes from a study of OX40 agonist ivuxolimab in advanced cancers. The study, taken as a whole, reports: The study found that CD8+ T cells averaged more expanded clones than CD4+.

Collection of blood occurred at baseline, at cycle 4 day 1, and at cycle 7 day 1. Data came from immunoSEQ multiplex PCR; TCRdb stores just in-frame clones and leaves some out. The sample records about 82,000 clones, roughly 90% being singletons. The germline V and J ends were trimmed by 0 bases and 3 bases, with 11 bases remaining between them. Germline CDR1 reads LNHDA; CDR2 reads SQIVND (reference sequence). This CDR3 region has 15 residues. The receptor was derived from an adult with an advanced solid tumor such as melanoma, head and neck, liver or kidney cancer. The chain couples TRBV19 to TRBJ1-2; D call uncertain. Source: CD4+ or CD8+ T cells sorted from blood, taken in a trial of the OX40 agonist ivuxolimab. CDR3 loop: CASSIDRADYYGYTF. The CDR3 DNA is TGTGCCAGTAGTATAGATCGGGCGGACTACTATGGCTACACCTTC.